This T cell receptor (beta chain) came from a study of T cell changes during pregnancy in multiple sclerosis. TCRdb's table, derived via immunoSEQ multiplex PCR, lists solely in-frame clones and lacks some. The sample lists roughly 69,000 clones, around 90% occurring once. This CDR3 spans 12 amino acids. Germline V gives CDR1 MNHEY, CDR2 SVGAGI. Trimming took 5 bases from V and 9 from J, leaving 8 bases between them. Specimen: peripheral blood, collected in the third trimester of pregnancy. V usage is TRBV6-5 and J usage is TRBJ1-6; D is possibly TRBD1 (5 bases). The sequence was collected from a female donor with multiple sclerosis, enrolled in a pregnancy study. The CDR3 spells CASSTGGSPLHF. The CDR3 DNA reads TGTGCCAGCAGTACGGGGGGTTCACCCCTCCACTTT.